Presented here are 18 T cell receptor beta chains from one specimen sequenced in a study of blood T cell repertoires in COVID-19. Data came from immunoSEQ multiplex PCR; TCRdb stores just in-frame clones and leaves some out. The sample lists over 80,000 clones, 70% to 85% seen once, with about 4.2% in the top ten. Sequencing was done on a sample of peripheral blood. These receptors came from a woman aged 45-59 years with acute or convalescent COVID-19.

The chain recombines TRBV27 with TRBJ2-2; a weak D match, TRBD1 (6 bases). This CDR3 comprises 17 residues. Trimming removed 3 bases at V and 0 bases at J, with 14 bases between. CDR1 is MNHEY, CDR2 SMNVEV, per germline (reference sequence). This CDR3 is CASSFIVWTANTGELFF. For the CDR3, the DNA is TGTGCCAGCAGTTTCATCGTTTGGACAGCGAACACCGGGGAGCTGTTTTTT.

This chain uses TRBV14 with TRBJ1-3, with 7 bases that match TRBD1. This CDR3 is 14 amino acids long. V was pared by 6 bases and J by 8 bases, with 10 bases of the junction left unmatched. Germline V gene data show CDR1 as SGHDN and CDR2 as FVKESK. The CDR3 nucleotides read TGTGCCAGCAGTCTCACAGGGGATGGGTACACCATATATTTT. Translating it yields CASSLTGDGYTIYF.

The J gene is TRBJ1-2, the V gene TRBV5-5; the D gene is possibly TRBD1 (6 bases). Germline V CDR1 and CDR2: SGHKS, YYEKEE (reference sequence). CDR3 size: 14 residues. The V end was cut by 4 bases, the J end by 1 base, with 11 bases between. CDR3 DNA: TGTGCCAGCAGCCCGGGACACCTTAACTATGGCTACACCTTC. Protein product: CASSPGHLNYGYTF.

This clone was picked up a small number of times. The J gene is TRBJ1-1, the V gene TRBV7-2; D is unclear. The CDR3 contains 11 residues. V was cut by 3 bases and J by 6 bases, with 5 bases left in between. Germline V lookup: CDR1 SGHTA, CDR2 FQGNSA. CDR3 region: CASSFLSEAFF. DNA of the CDR3: TGTGCCAGCAGCTTTTTATCTGAAGCTTTCTTT.

The gene calls are TRBV4-1 and TRBJ1-5; 12 nucleotides agree with TRBD1. Trimming took 0 bases from V and 6 from J; bases not matched to a gene: 6. Germline V gene lookup returns CDR1 MGHRA and CDR2 YSYEKL. The CDR3 sequence is 17 residues long. The CDR3, as DNA: TGCGCCAGCAGCCAAGAGGCTGGGACAGGGGGCCTTCAGCCCCAGCATTTT. It codes for CASSQEAGTGGLQPQHF.

The chain couples TRBV2 to TRBJ1-1, with a tentative D call TRBD1 (6 bases). V was trimmed by 6 bases and J by 0 bases, leaving 14 bases between them. Germline lookup yields CDR1 SNHLY and CDR2 FYNNEI. This CDR3 spans 15 amino acids. The DNA of the CDR3 is TGTGCCAGCAGCGCATCACAGGGCTTGAACACTGAAGCTTTCTTT. It translates to CASSASQGLNTEAFF.

The V call is TRBV10-3, the J call TRBJ2-1, with 10 nucleotides matching TRBD1. The CDR3 runs 15 residues. The germline V gene has CDR1 ENHRY and CDR2 SYGVKD. V shed 6 bases and J 9 bases; nucleotides not matched to a gene: 11. CDR3 nucleotide sequence: TGTGCCATCAGGTCCGGGACAGGGGTGGAGGGTGAGCAGTTCTTC. Translating gives CAIRSGTGVEGEQFF.

This clone was seen only once. J is TRBJ1-1 and V is TRBV5-1, with D unresolved. Germline assignment: CDR1 SGHRS and CDR2 YFSETQ. This CDR3 comprises 17 residues. V gave up 0 bases and J gave up 1 base, with 16 bases separating them. CDR3 sequence: CASSLDPGWLSNTEAFF. The CDR3 nucleotides are TGCGCCAGCAGCTTGGATCCGGGGTGGTTGTCGAACACTGAAGCTTTCTTT.

The rearrangement links TRBV5-1 to TRBJ2-1; 7 bases fit TRBD2. The CDR3 spans 14 residues. The germline V gene has CDR1 SGHRS and CDR2 YFSETQ. Trimming cost V 1 base and J 6 bases; bases outside gene matches: 4. The chain's CDR3 is CASSLIGGVNEQFF. In nucleotides, the CDR3 is TGCGCCAGCAGCTTGATTGGGGGGGTCAATGAGCAGTTCTTC.

The V and J genes are TRBV7-6 and TRBJ2-7; 7 positions agree with TRBD1. The CDR3 contains 13 residues. The germline V gene has CDR1 SGHVS and CDR2 FNYEAQ. Trimming cost V 1 base and J 4 bases; bases outside gene matches: 1. In nucleotides, the CDR3 is TGTGCCAGCAGCTTAGACAGGGGTTACGAGCAGTACTTC. Translated: CASSLDRGYEQYF.

The CDR3 coding sequence is TGTGCCAGCAGTTTCGACCCGGGACAGGCCTCCTACGAGCAGTACTTC. Translation gives CASSFDPGQASYEQYF. V gene TRBV27 combines with J gene TRBJ2-7, with 8 bases fitting TRBD1. The CDR3 sequence is 16 residues long. Unmatched junction bases numbered 7, after V lost 3 bases and J lost 0 bases. Germline V gene sequence: CDR1 MNHEY, CDR2 SMNVEV (reference sequence).

V and J are TRBV27 and TRBJ2-3; possibly TRBD2 for D (6 bases). Trimming left V 10 bases short and J 2 bases short, with 13 bases between. The CDR3 sequence is 13 residues long. CDR1 is MNHEY and CDR2 is SMNVEV in the germline V gene (reference sequence). In DNA, the CDR3 is TGTGCCACCTCCCTAGCGATCACAGATACGCAGTATTTT. Amino acids: CATSLAITDTQYF.

The rearrangement uses TRBV4-3 and TRBJ1-2; D is unresolved. The length of the CDR3 is 15 residues. Germline V gives CDR1 LGHNA, CDR2 YSLEER. V lost 0 bases and J 2 bases, leaving 10 bases between the germline ends. CDR3 in amino acids: CASSQDMGQNYGYTF. The CDR3 coding sequence is TGCGCCAGCAGCCAAGATATGGGCCAGAACTATGGCTACACCTTC.

The rearrangement uses TRBV2 and TRBJ1-1; no firm D call. This CDR3 spans 13 amino acids. V was clipped by 8 bases and J by 1 base, with 11 bases between them. From germline, CDR1 is SNHLY and CDR2 FYNNEI. CDR3 nucleotides: TGTGCCAGCTCGTCCAGGCGGAACACTGAAGCTTTCTTT. This encodes CASSSRRNTEAFF.

This clone was seen a handful of times. The J gene is TRBJ2-7, the V gene TRBV7-2, with D possibly matching TRBD2 (5 bases). The germline V and J ends were trimmed by 0 bases and 3 bases, with 9 bases remaining between them. The germline V gene encodes CDR1 SGHTA and CDR2 FQGNSA. This CDR3 spans 14 amino acids. CDR3 residues: CASSLARAGYEQYF. CDR3 in DNA: TGTGCCAGCAGCTTAGCGCGGGCGGGCTACGAGCAGTACTTC. The variable domain in full, with the rest retrieved from reference TRBV7-2 and TRBJ2-7, is GAGVSQSPSNKVTEKGKDVELRCDPISGHTALYWYRQSLGQGLEFLIYFQGNSAPDKSGLPSDRFSAERTGGSVSTLTIQRTQQEDSAVYLCASSLARAGYEQYFGPGTRLTVT.

The chain carries TRBV28 and TRBJ2-1; D might be TRBD1 (7 bases). This CDR3 comprises 15 residues. Germline CDR1 is MDHEN and CDR2 is SYDVKM. V lost 2 bases and J 6 bases, leaving 14 bases between the germline ends. The CDR3 DNA is TGTGCCAGCAGTTTAGGAGGGGGCCGTGTCAATGAGCAGTTCTTC. Encoded protein: CASSLGGGRVNEQFF.

The chain recombines TRBV6-5 with TRBJ2-7; 9 nucleotides line up with TRBD1. The germline CDR1 and CDR2 sequences are MNHEY and SVGAGI. This CDR3 region has 13 residues. J gave up 8 bases and V 6 bases, and 8 bases lay outside the gene matches. The CDR3 sequence is CASRTGGGFKQYF. CDR3 sequence (DNA): TGTGCCAGCAGGACAGGGGGGGGCTTTAAGCAGTACTTC.

The gene calls are TRBV19 and TRBJ1-2; 10 nucleotides match TRBD1. The CDR3 contains 22 residues. V dropped 5 bases and J dropped 7; count of bases not matched to a gene: 31. CDR1 LNHDA and CDR2 SQIVND come from the germline V gene (reference sequence). The CDR3, as DNA: TGTGCCAGTAGTCACGCCCCCCGTTGGAGCGGGACAGGGGAAGGGCTGGTGACTGGCTACACCTTC. Amino acids: CASSHAPRWSGTGEGLVTGYTF.